These T cell receptor beta chains were read from a single sample in a study of metastatic and nonmetastatic thyroid tumors. MiXCR reprocessed the PCR reads for TCRdb. The table includes roughly 22,000 clones, 13% detected once. The specimen sequenced was blood. These receptors came from a female donor with papillary thyroid cancer or a benign thyroid nodule (not recorded which). Some clones in this sample may be carry-over from other donors' samples. Each CDR3 is given with its conserved first and last residue. The D gene is left open where the match is weak. The size of a clone is reported for some rows only, either as once, few or many, or as a class for expanded clones.

>TRBV6-1|few|.|TRBJ2-1
CASSDFAQGPDNEQFF
TGTGCCAGCAGTGACTTTGCCCAGGGGCCAGACAATGAGCAGTTCTTC
>TRBV20-1|many|TRBD1|TRBJ2-7
CSARGTPGQGARYF
TGCAGTGCTAGAGGAACACCGGGACAGGGGGCGCGGTACTTC
>TRBV30|.|TRBD2|TRBJ2-3
CAWSVGSGGVDTQYF
TGTGCCTGGAGTGTAGGGAGCGGGGGGGTAGATACGCAGTATTTT
>TRBV27|many|TRBD2|TRBJ2-4
CASSLSPQREFYF
TGTGCCAGCAGTTTATCTCCCCAGCGGGAGTTTTACTTC
>TRBV25-1|many|.|TRBJ2-5
CASRERDKETQYF
TGTGCCAGCAGAGAGCGGGACAAAGAGACCCAGTACTTC
>TRBV2|many|.|TRBJ1-1
CASRFGTGNTEAFF
TGTGCCAGCAGATTCGGGACTGGGAACACTGAAGCTTTCTTT
>TRBV18|many|.|TRBJ2-5
CASSPTGSQETQYF
TGTGCCAGCTCGCCGACAGGCTCTCAAGAGACCCAGTACTTC
>TRBV28|.|TRBD1|TRBJ2-7
CASSPGTGSSYEQYF
TGTGCCAGCAGTCCGGGGACAGGGAGCTCCTACGAGCAGTACTTC
>TRBV20-1|many|TRBD2|TRBJ2-1
CSASREGPNNEQFF
TGCAGTGCTAGCCGGGAGGGCCCGAACAATGAGCAGTTCTTC
>TRBV9|many|.|TRBJ1-4
CASSVGGTTGEKLFF
TGTGCCAGCAGCGTAGGCGGGACCACGGGTGAAAAACTGTTTTTT
>TRBV2|many|TRBD1|TRBJ2-7
CASRLGQNSYEQYF
TGTGCCAGCAGATTGGGACAGAATTCCTACGAGCAGTACTTC
>TRBV28|few|TRBD1|TRBJ2-3
CASRRQGADTQYF
TGTGCCAGCAGACGACAGGGGGCAGATACGCAGTATTTT
>TRBV5-1|.|.|TRBJ2-7
CASSLRSGPAYEQYF
TGCGCCAGCAGCTTAAGATCTGGTCCTGCCTACGAGCAGTACTTC
>TRBV29-1|many|.|TRBJ2-1
CSVEDLPNSYNEQFF
TGCAGCGTTGAAGATCTACCAAACTCCTACAATGAGCAGTTCTTC
>TRBV9|many|TRBD2|TRBJ2-3
CASSVGGTSGPTDTQYF
TGTGCCAGCAGCGTAGGTGGGACTAGCGGACCCACAGATACGCAGTATTTT
>TRBV20-1|many|.|TRBJ2-7
CSAMGRLDQYEQYF
TGCAGTGCTATGGGTCGACTGGACCAATACGAGCAGTACTTC
>TRBV19|many|TRBD1|TRBJ2-7
CASSPDRGGYEQYF
TGTGCCAGTAGTCCAGACAGGGGAGGATACGAGCAGTACTTC
>TRBV20-1|few|.|TRBJ1-2
CSAAIASTYGYTF
TGCAGTGCTGCTATCGCAAGTACCTATGGCTACACCTTC
>TRBV20-1|many|.|TRBJ2-1
CSARLRGNEQFF
TGCAGTGCTCGCCTACGGGGCAATGAGCAGTTCTTC
>TRBV11-2|.|TRBD2|TRBJ2-7
CASSASMGLAGTHEQYF
TGTGCCAGCAGCGCCAGCATGGGACTAGCGGGAACCCACGAGCAGTACTTC
>TRBV5-8|many|.|TRBJ1-5
CASSLAGGFNQPQHF
TGTGCCAGCAGCTTGGCCGGCGGGTTCAATCAGCCCCAGCATTTT
>TRBV12-5|.|TRBD1|TRBJ1-2
CASGYQGARGGYTF
TGTGCTAGTGGTTACCAGGGGGCAAGAGGTGGCTACACCTTC
>TRBV6-4|many|.|TRBJ1-6
CASSDSGDNSPLHF
TGTGCCAGCAGTGACTCGGGAGATAATTCACCCCTCCACTTT
>TRBV14|many|.|TRBJ1-3
CASSQDLRDTIYF
TGTGCCAGCAGCCAAGATCTCAGGGACACCATATATTTT
>TRBV5-4|.|TRBD1|TRBJ2-1
CASSLGQGAINEQFF
TGTGCCAGCAGCTTGGGTCAGGGGGCTATTAATGAGCAGTTCTTC
>TRBV10-3|.|TRBD1|TRBJ2-2
CAINPNRGSDTGELFF
TGTGCCATCAATCCTAACAGGGGGTCGGACACCGGGGAGCTGTTTTTT
>TRBV12-3/TRBV12-4|few|.|TRBJ1-1
CASSYARVTFF
TGTGCCAGCAGTTATGCCCGAGTGACTTTCTTT
>TRBV15|many|.|TRBJ2-3
CATSTRQAPDTQYF
TGTGCCACCAGCACCCGACAGGCCCCAGATACGCAGTATTTT
>TRBV18|.|.|TRBJ1-4
CASSHTGLNEKLFF
TGTGCCAGCTCGCACACGGGTCTTAATGAAAAACTGTTTTTT
>TRBV5-5|many|.|TRBJ1-5
CASSSGVEGGPQHF
TGTGCCAGCAGCTCAGGGGTTGAGGGTGGGCCCCAGCATTTT
>TRBV11-2|many|.|TRBJ1-6
CASSLTGGYNSPLHF
TGTGCCAGCAGCCTCACCGGGGGCTATAATTCACCCCTCCACTTT
>TRBV15|few|.|TRBJ2-2
CATSREVPGATGELFF
TGTGCCACCAGCAGAGAGGTCCCGGGGGCGACCGGGGAGCTGTTTTTT
>TRBV4-3|.|.|TRBJ2-7
CASSQEASSSYEQYF
TGCGCCAGCAGCCAAGAGGCTTCGAGCTCCTACGAGCAGTACTTC
>TRBV2|many|.|TRBJ2-1
CASSQREGSYNEQFF
TGTGCCAGCAGTCAACGTGAGGGCTCCTACAATGAGCAGTTCTTC
>TRBV10-3|few|.|TRBJ1-1
CAISRGTEAFF
TGTGCCATCAGCAGAGGAACTGAAGCTTTCTTT
>TRBV12-3/TRBV12-4|many|.|TRBJ2-5
CASSLGERDTETQYF
TGTGCCAGCAGTTTAGGCGAGCGGGACACAGAGACCCAGTACTTC
>TRBV6-2/TRBV6-3|many|.|TRBJ1-1
CASRTINRAPEAFF
TGTGCCAGCAGAACAATCAACAGGGCCCCTGAAGCTTTCTTT
>TRBV27|many|.|TRBJ2-3
CASSLSRGSDTQYF
TGTGCCAGCAGTTTATCCCGGGGGTCAGATACGCAGTATTTT
>TRBV6-1|many|TRBD2|TRBJ2-5
CASSRTSGDWETQYF
TGTGCCAGCAGCCGGACTAGCGGTGACTGGGAGACCCAGTACTTC